This T cell receptor beta chain stems from a study of cytomegalovirus exposure and HLA in healthy donors (dated by TCRdb to the late 2010s). In the study overall: In an earlier analysis of approximately 640 of the donors, around 300 Gb of sequence data and some 100 million unique TCR beta sequences from about 179 million T cells were reported. HLA typing included class I and class II loci at four-digit resolution. Typing coverage differed by locus: A, B, C, DRB1 and DQB1 were typed in roughly 620-640 donors, DQA1 in about 500, DPA1 in around 610, and DPB1 in around 440. Besides the first cohort of about 730 subjects, a separate validation cohort made up of roughly 120 different subjects was used. A later genetic analysis took genome-wide SNP genotypes for about 55% of the 666 donors and used that subset as a discovery cohort. A later analysis re-analyzed previously published TCR beta repertoires from 666 donors and added high-resolution HLA genotyping to study TCR occurrence patterns. To predict cytomegalovirus infection status, the study combined high-throughput TCR immunosequencing, statistical association of individual TCRs with disease status, and machine learning. Among 300 to 500 genotyped donors of the cohort, an average of roughly 230,000 unique TCR beta nucleotide sequences was sequenced per donor, of which roughly 18% were non-productive. The genetic ancestry cluster associated with self-reported Caucasian donors included 65% to 90% of the roughly 400 genotyped donors. An early release covering approximately 600 HLA-typed donors comprised about 300 gigabases of sequencing data and around 80 million unique TCR sequences. An earlier analysis of several hundred of the donors applied high-throughput TCR beta sequencing to assess whether each TCR beta V gene segment acted as functional or pseudogenic. Alongside the repertoire data, information on donor age, sex, ethnicity and CMV serostatus was compiled. Several DR-DQ haplotypes were treated as single units for association and clustering because of strong linkage in the cohort. All discovery cohort repertoires had been generated using a single sequencing platform. The study aimed to test whether signatures of past pathogen exposure could be identified by cataloging public T cell receptors. The T cell repertoires of around 730 subjects were profiled by immunosequencing and related to cytomegalovirus serostatus. Rather than using new phenotypic data, the later analysis identified candidate immune exposures from TCR beta sequences and from how often those sequences occurred across donors. On the study overall, not on this receptor specifically: Sequencing depth was assumed to be roughly uniform across donors in the presence/absence analyses, though that assumption may not hold. Most TCR sequences were seen in very few donors, while some public TCRs were found in many individuals. Immune exposure information for the cohort was limited to CMV serostatus. Specific HLA alleles were associated with 15,000 to 20,000 TCR beta sequences at a false discovery rate of 0.05 in a later analysis. V-gene and J-gene trimming of TCR beta chains was associated with a missense DCLRE1C variant in a later genetic analysis, and the association was replicated in an independent cohort. An earlier analysis of approximately 570 of the donors showed that most TCR beta V segments appeared in productive rearrangements either about 87% or about 30% of the time, which broadly matched IMGT annotations. When HLA alleles, especially DR and DQ, strongly co-occurred, attributing TCR associations to individual alleles was difficult. A later analysis reported that several top co-occurrence clusters appeared linked to parvovirus B19, influenza, CMV and Epstein-Barr virus. Compared with equally common non-associated chains, HLA-associated TCR beta chains in a later analysis were more clonally expanded and had lower generation probabilities. A later analysis found that TCR association rates varied across HLA loci, with DRB1 alleles showing the most associated TCRs and HLA-C alleles the fewest. In a later genetic analysis, fewer N-insertions in productive TCRs were reported among donors in an Asian-associated ancestry cluster than the approximately 710-donor mean. According to a later analysis, most CMV-associated TCR beta chains appeared to be HLA-restricted, and the HLA associations seemed to be driven largely by CMV exposure. Three of the identified cytomegalovirus-associated TCR beta chains were confirmed in vitro to be specific for cytomegalovirus antigens. HLA typing was unavailable for some donors at each locus, so association tests used only the typed subset. The authors suggested that the approach could potentially be extended to other disease states and immunological phenotypes. Linkage disequilibrium might explain the correlated functional status among segregating V segments, but an unknown experimental factor could not be excluded. Cytomegalovirus status was reported to be diagnosed by the classifier with high specificity and sensitivity in both the original and validation cohorts. The study listed 150 to 200 TCR beta chains as associated with cytomegalovirus. Because the 87-base-pair reads could not distinguish some IMGT-functional V segments, including TRBV6-2 and TRBV6-3, those segments were excluded. The sequencing pipeline was judged likely to have produced a cluster of highly shared sequence variants as a technical artifact. Because counts were too low, some 17 rarely observed V segments, including chromosome 9 orphons, were left out of the earlier analysis of approximately 580 of the donors. A further reported finding was that TCR beta sequences accurately predicted the HLA-A and HLA-B alleles for most subjects in the first cohort. This cohort had only TCR beta chains sequenced, and the lack of alpha or paired-chain data limited which features could be detected.

The cohort comprised fewer than 700 healthy bone marrow donors. All cohort members were sampled while nominally healthy, although unrecorded immune exposures were likely present. The donor was CMV seropositive and was included in the group of approximately 310 seropositive cohort members. A peripheral blood sample was provided by each donor, and peripheral blood mononuclear cells were used for TCR beta sequencing. The Qiagen DNeasy Blood Extraction Kit was used to extract genomic DNA from the blood cell samples. Remarks on this clone: The specificity of this receptor is unknown. Qualities for individual bases were not recorded, and no much larger clone is one base off.

The germline V gene yields SGHDT for CDR1 and YYEEEE for CDR2. Taken from cysteine to phenylalanine, the CDR3 has 15 residues. Only CDR3 DNA is held: 45 bases, read in frame from base 1. V drops 2 bases and J drops 8 bases, leaving 17 bases in between. Library preparation employed the immunoSEQ multiplex PCR assay. For the multiplex PCR, a mixture combining 60 forward primers for TCR Vbeta segments and 13 reverse primers for TCR Jbeta segments was used. The CDR3 region of rearranged TCR beta genes was amplified from genomic DNA by a multiplex PCR assay. Amplified TCR beta libraries were sequenced as 87-base-pair reads on the Illumina HiSeq System. Per the authors' processing: Across the 600 to 700 repertoires, a later analysis counted tens of millions of unique TCR beta chains, roughly 11 million of which were shared by at least two donors. A nearest-neighbor algorithm error-corrected the raw reads and collapsed the reads into unique sequences, merging closely related sequences to remove PCR and sequencing errors. CDR3 sequences were aligned to IMGT reference sequences to assign V, D and J gene segments. For a sequence to be retained, a match of at least six nucleotides was required to both a V gene segment and a J gene segment. A rearrangement was called productive if the CDR3 had no stop codons and remained in frame with V and J, and every other rearrangement was called non-productive. Following IMGT convention, CDR3 was defined as the stretch from the second conserved V-encoded cysteine to the conserved J-encoded phenylalanine. In an earlier analysis of more than 550 of the donors, sequences lacking an unambiguous match to a single V gene segment were excluded. An earlier analysis of 550 to 650 of the donors classified V segments as functional when productive rearrangements were above 56.7% and as segregating when the standard deviation between donors was above 5%. A statistical classification framework was built for diagnosing cytomegalovirus status from the catalog of TCR beta chain sequences. V and J gene assignment, in a later analysis, came from comparing TCR nucleotide sequences with IMGT/GENE-DB human TR gene sequences. A later analysis assigned CDR3 sequences and most-parsimonious VDJ recombination scenarios with the TCRdist pipeline. In a later analysis, each TCR beta chain was defined by its CDR3 amino acid sequence together with its V-gene family, and reads without a unique V-gene family were excluded. To address suspected cross-contamination and a sequencing artifact, a later analysis removed some 620 highly shared, low-generation-probability nucleotide sequences. In a later analysis, a clonal expansion index for each public chain was calculated from normalized within-repertoire ranks of inferred template counts. In a later analysis, generation probabilities were computed using a VDJ recombination model fitted to out-of-frame rearrangements, and the results were checked against IGoR. A later analysis scored TCR-TCR, TCR-HLA and TCR-CMV co-occurrence with hypergeometric tests, applying a repertoire-size bias correction to TCR pairs. False discovery rates were estimated in a later analysis by permuting HLA or CMV assignments 20 times. In a later analysis, co-occurring TCRs were grouped using DBSCAN, with TCRdist sequence similarity added in when clustering inside HLA-allele-positive subsets. Repertoires with fewer than 30,000 or more than 120,000 public chains, plus five repertoires with anomalous nucleotide sharing, were excluded from co-occurrence clustering. TCRdb obtained this table from immuneACCESS and retained in-frame rearrangements with V and J assigned. These tables miss some clones; where compared with another copy, unresolved V genes account for less than half of the shortfall, and the remainder is unexplained. That table gives V, J and clone size, and the DNA gave D and trimming. This sample has some 180,000 clones in its table, and over 70% of those were observed once. The ten largest clones represent over 1.5% of the sample.

This clonotype originated in a man aged 40-55 years in good health and CMV-seropositive. The sequenced sample consisted of PBMCs. The chain links TRBV5-6 with TRBJ2-1; TRBD2 could be the D gene, as 6 bases match. The CDR3 loop reads CASSFAQPPGDEQFF. DNA sequence: TGTGCCAGCAGCTTTGCGCAACCCCCGGGGGATGAGCAGTTCTTC. The CDR3, completed at both ends by the reference TRBV5-6 and TRBJ2-1 genes, gives the full variable domain DAGVTQSPTHLIKTRGQQVTLRCSPKSGHDTVSWYQQALGQGPQFIFQYYEEEERQRGNFPDRFSGHQFPNYSSELNVNALLLGDSALYLCASSFAQPPGDEQFFGPGTRLTVL.